What follows describes a single T cell receptor beta chain. The CDR3 has 18 residues. Germline V CDR1 and CDR2: SEHNR, FQNEAQ (reference sequence). V shed 6 bases, J shed 0 bases, and the junction held 16 bases outside the gene matches. This record comes from a study of blood T cell repertoires in COVID-19. Looking at the study overall: T cells, B-cell-depleted T cells, or PBMCs provided the cDNA or gDNA that served as material.

The method was immunoSEQ multiplex PCR; TCRdb's version includes in-frame clones alone and lacks a portion of them. The sample holds about 170,000 clones, about 85% seen once. The clonotype was recovered from an elderly woman with COVID-19, enrolled during active disease. The sequencing sample was made of peripheral blood. The chain employs TRBV7-9 and TRBJ1-1, with 7 bases that match TRBD1. CDR3 in amino acids: CASRHPDRNSNMNTEAFF. For the CDR3, the DNA is TGTGCCAGCAGACACCCGGACAGGAACTCAAATATGAACACTGAAGCTTTCTTT.